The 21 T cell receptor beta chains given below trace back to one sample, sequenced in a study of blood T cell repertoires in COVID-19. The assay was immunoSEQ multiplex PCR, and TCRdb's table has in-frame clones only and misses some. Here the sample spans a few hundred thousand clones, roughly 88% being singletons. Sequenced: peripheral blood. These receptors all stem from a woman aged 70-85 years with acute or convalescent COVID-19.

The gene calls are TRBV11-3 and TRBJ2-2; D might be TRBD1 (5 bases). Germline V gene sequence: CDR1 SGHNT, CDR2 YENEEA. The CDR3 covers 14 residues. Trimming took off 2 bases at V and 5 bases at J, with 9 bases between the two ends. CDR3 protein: CASSLQRGTGELFF. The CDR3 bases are TGTGCCAGCAGCTTACAAAGGGGAACCGGGGAGCTGTTTTTT.

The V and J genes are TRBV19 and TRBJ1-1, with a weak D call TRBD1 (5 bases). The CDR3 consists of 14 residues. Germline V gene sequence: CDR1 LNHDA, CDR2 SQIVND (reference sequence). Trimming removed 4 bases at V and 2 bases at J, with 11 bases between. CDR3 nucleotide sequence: TGTGCCAGTAGTAGACTGACAGCAAACACTGAAGCTTTCTTT. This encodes CASSRLTANTEAFF.

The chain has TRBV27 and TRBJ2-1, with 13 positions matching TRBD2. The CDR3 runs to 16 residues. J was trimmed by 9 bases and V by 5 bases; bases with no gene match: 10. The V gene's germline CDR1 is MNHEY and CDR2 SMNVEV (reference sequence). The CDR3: CASSHTTSGGAREQFF. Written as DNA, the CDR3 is TGTGCCAGCAGTCATACCACTAGCGGGGGGGCCCGTGAGCAGTTCTTC.

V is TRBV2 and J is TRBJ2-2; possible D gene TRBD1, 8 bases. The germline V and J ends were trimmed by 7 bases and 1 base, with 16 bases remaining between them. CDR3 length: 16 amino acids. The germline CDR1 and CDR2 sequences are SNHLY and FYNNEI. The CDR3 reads CASTRGGTGNTGELFF. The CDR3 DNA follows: TGTGCCAGCACTAGGGGAGGGACAGGGAACACCGGGGAGCTGTTTTTT.

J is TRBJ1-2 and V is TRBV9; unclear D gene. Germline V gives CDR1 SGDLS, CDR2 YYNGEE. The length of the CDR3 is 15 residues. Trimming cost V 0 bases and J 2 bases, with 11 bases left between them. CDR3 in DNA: TGTGCCAGCAGCGTAGGGCGTCCGGAGAACTATGGCTACACCTTC. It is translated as CASSVGRPENYGYTF. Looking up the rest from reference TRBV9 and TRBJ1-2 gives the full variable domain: DSGVTQTPKHLITATGQRVTLRCSPRSGDLSVYWYQQSLDQGLQFLIQYYNGEERAKGNILERFSAQQFPDLHSELNLSSLELGDSALYFCASSVGRPENYGYTFGSGTRLTVV.

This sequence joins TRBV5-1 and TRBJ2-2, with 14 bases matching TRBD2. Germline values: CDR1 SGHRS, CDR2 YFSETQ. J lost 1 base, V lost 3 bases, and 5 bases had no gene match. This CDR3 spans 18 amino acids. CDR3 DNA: TGCGCCAGCAGCTCGGGACTAGCGGGGGCCCGGAACACCGGGGAGCTGTTTTTT. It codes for CASSSGLAGARNTGELFF.

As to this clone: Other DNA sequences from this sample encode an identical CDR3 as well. CDR3 sequence (DNA): TGTGCCAGCAGTTTACAGGGAAGAGATACGCAGTATTTT. This gives the protein CASSLQGRDTQYF. The chain recombines TRBV27 with TRBJ2-3; weak D call: TRBD1 (5 bases). CDR1 and CDR2 (germline): MNHEY, SMNVEV (reference sequence). The CDR3 length is 13 residues. Deletions cut 2 bases from V and 5 bases from J, with 8 bases between.

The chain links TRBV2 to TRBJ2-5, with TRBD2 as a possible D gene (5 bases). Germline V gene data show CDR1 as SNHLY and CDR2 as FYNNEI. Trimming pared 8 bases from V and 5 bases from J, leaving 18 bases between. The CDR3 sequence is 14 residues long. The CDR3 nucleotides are TGTGCCAGCGCACCTACGGGGAAGGTTGAGACCCAGTACTTC. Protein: CASAPTGKVETQYF.

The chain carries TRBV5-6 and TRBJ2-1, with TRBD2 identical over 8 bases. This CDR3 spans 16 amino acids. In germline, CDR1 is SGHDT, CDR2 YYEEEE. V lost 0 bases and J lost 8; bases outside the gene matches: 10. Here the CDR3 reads CASSLARGGALYEQFF. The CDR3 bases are TGTGCCAGCAGCTTGGCCCGGGGGGGGGCCTTGTATGAGCAGTTCTTC.

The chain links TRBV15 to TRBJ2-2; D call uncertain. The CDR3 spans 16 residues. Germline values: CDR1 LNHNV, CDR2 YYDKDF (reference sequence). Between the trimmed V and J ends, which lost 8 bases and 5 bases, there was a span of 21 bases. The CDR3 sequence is CATRGHRLLRTGELFF. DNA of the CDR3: TGTGCCACCCGTGGGCATCGATTGCTAAGGACCGGGGAGCTGTTTTTT.

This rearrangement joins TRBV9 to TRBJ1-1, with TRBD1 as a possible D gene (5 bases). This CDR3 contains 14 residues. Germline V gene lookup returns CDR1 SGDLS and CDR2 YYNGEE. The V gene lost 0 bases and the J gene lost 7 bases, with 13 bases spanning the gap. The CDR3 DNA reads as TGTGCCAGCAGCGTAGCTCCAGGGTGGAGTGAAGCTTTCTTT. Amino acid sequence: CASSVAPGWSEAFF. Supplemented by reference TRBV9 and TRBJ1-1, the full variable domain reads DSGVTQTPKHLITATGQRVTLRCSPRSGDLSVYWYQQSLDQGLQFLIQYYNGEERAKGNILERFSAQQFPDLHSELNLSSLELGDSALYFCASSVAPGWSEAFFGQGTRLTVV.

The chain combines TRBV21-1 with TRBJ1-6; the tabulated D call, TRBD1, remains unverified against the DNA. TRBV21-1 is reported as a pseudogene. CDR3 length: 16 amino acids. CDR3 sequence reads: CASSKDVSGDNSPLHF. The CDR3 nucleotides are TGTGCCAGCAGCAAAGACGTGTCAGGGGATAATTCACCCCTCCACTTT.

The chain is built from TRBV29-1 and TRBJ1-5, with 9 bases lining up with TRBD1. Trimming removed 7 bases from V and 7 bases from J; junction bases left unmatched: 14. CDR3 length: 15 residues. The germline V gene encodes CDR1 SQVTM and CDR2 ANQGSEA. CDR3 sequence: CSAVYPGTGTQPQHF. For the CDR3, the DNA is TGCAGCGCCGTCTATCCTGGGACAGGGACCCAGCCCCAGCATTTT.

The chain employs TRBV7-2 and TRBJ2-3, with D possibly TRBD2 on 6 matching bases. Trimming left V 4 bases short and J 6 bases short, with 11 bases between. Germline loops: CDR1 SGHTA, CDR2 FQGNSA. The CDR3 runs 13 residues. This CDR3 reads CASSWDSPDTQYF. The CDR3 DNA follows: TGTGCCAGCAGCTGGGACTCCCCGGATACGCAGTATTTT.

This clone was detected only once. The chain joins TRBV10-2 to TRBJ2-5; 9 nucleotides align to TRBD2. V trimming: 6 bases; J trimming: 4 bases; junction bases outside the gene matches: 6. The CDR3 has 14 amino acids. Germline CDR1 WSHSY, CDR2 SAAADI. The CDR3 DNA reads TGCGCCAGCAGAAAGGCGGGGGGGCTAGAGACCCAGTACTTC. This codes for CASRKAGGLETQYF.

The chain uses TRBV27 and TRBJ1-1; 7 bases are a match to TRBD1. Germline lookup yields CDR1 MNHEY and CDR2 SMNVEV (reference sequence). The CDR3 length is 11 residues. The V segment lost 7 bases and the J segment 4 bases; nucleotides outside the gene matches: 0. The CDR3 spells CASTGGTEAFF. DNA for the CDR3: TGTGCCAGCACAGGGGGCACTGAAGCTTTCTTT.

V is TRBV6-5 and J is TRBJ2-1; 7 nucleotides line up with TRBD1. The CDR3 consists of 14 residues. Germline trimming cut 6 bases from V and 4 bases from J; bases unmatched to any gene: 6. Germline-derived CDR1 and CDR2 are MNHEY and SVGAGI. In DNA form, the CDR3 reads TGTGCCAGCAGGGACAGGCAATTATACAATGAGCAGTTCTTC. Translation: CASRDRQLYNEQFF.

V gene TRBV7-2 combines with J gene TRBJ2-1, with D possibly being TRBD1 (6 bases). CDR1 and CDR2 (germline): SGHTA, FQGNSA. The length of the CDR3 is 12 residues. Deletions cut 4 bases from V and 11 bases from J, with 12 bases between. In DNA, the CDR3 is TGTGCCAGCAGCTCGGCAGGGACAAAGCAGTTCTTC. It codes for CASSSAGTKQFF.

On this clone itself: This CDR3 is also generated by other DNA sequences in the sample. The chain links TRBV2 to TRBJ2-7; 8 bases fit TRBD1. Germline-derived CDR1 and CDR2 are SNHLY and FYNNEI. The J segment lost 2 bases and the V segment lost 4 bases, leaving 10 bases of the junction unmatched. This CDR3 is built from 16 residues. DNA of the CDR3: TGTGCCAGCAGTGCCCGGGGGCAGGGGGCCCCCTACGAGCAGTACTTC. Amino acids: CASSARGQGAPYEQYF.

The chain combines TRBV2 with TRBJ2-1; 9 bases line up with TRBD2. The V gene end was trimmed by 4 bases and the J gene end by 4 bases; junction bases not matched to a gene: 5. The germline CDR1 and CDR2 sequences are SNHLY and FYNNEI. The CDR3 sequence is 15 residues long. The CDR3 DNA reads TGTGCCAGCAGTGGCGGGCGGGGGGGTTACAATGAGCAGTTCTTC. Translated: CASSGGRGGYNEQFF.

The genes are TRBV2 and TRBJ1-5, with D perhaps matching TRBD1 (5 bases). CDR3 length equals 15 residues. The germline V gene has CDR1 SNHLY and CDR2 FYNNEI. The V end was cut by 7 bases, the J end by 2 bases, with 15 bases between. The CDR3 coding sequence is TGTGCCAGCATGGGCCAGGGTATGGGCAATCAGCCCCAGCATTTT. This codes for CASMGQGMGNQPQHF.